This entry describes one TCR beta chain. What it binds is unknown. This entry is derived from a study of blood T cells in healthy people across ages. General study results and limits: Per-million-T-cell TCR beta diversity fell roughly linearly with age. Nothing was known about donor CMV status, and this possibly confounded expanded clonotype changes.

Next came a second PCR, run for about 7 to 12 cycles, which used a sample-barcoded 5' primer along with a J-beta primer mix. TCRdb re-called the 5' RACE reads through MiXCR, storing one row per CDR3 protein. The sample yields 1.5 million to 2 million distinct CDR3 sequences, around half seen once. The CDR3 spans 13 residues. Germline assignment: CDR1 MDHEN and CDR2 SYDVKM. V was clipped by 0 bases and J by 5 bases, with 4 bases between them. Per sample, extraction of total RNA gave at least 5 micrograms in every case. The receptor was derived from a woman aged 40 to 50 in good health. The gene calls are TRBV28 and TRBJ2-2; D not certain. Sequenced input: blood. The DNA of the CDR3 is TGTGCCAGCAGTTTATGGGGGACCGGGGAGCTGTTTTTT. The encoded protein is CASSLWGTGELFF.